This T cell receptor beta chain was captured in a study of blood T cell repertoires in COVID-19. The wider study: The samples span acute and convalescent COVID-19 from the United States, Italy and Spain. PBMCs, B-cell-depleted T cells, or T cells were the source of the cDNA or gDNA that made up the material.

Assignments of participants to cohorts depended upon their own reported clinical history. Two consecutive negative NP/OP PCR tests, clearance, or resolved symptoms defined Cohort 3 recovery. Data came from immunoSEQ multiplex PCR; TCRdb stores just in-frame clones and leaves some out. The sample gives about 100,000 clones, approximately 83% of which show up once; roughly 2.5% is in the top ten. Germline assignment: CDR1 MDHEN and CDR2 SYDVKM. V was clipped by 6 bases and J by 5 bases; unmatched bases: 9. CDR3 length: 14 residues. This sequence joins TRBV28 and TRBJ2-7, with 8 bases lining up with TRBD1. The receptor comes from a woman between 45 and 65 years old who had recovered from COVID-19. Sequenced input: PBMCs or T cells enriched from blood (not recorded which). CDR3 sequence (DNA): TGTGCCAGCAGCAATCCAGGGGGCGTCGACGAGCAGTACTTC. This sequence encodes CASSNPGGVDEQYF. Supplemented by reference TRBV28 and TRBJ2-7, the full variable domain reads DVKVTQSSRYLVKRTGEKVFLECVQDMDHENMFWYRQDPGLGLRLIYFSYDVKMKEKGDIPEGYSVSREKKERFSLILESASTNQTSMYLCASSNPGGVDEQYFGPGTRLTVT.